This T cell receptor (beta chain) derives from a study of CXCR3-negative and CXCR3-positive naive CD8 T cells. Study findings and constraints: Both naive subsets showed comparably high diversity, and memory CD8+ cells showed much lower diversity.

For this clonotype: The antigen remains undetermined.

Naive cells were sorted as CD45RO-, CCR7+, CD27+ and CD95-. Preparation of TRB cDNA libraries relied on 5' RACE carrying UMI labels. No DNA is given; TCRdb re-called the 5' RACE reads and lists each CDR3 protein once. The table for this sample gives tens of thousands of distinct CDR3 sequences. Germline V lookup: CDR1 SEHNR, CDR2 FQNEAQ (reference sequence). This CDR3 spans 15 amino acids. This clonotype originated in a human donor in good health. Some clones in this sample may be carry-over from other donors' samples. The specimen was naive CXCR3- CD8+ T cells from blood. Subset meaning: CD45RO-CCR7+CD27+CD95- naive CD8+ T cells lacking CXCR3 (TNR3-). This rearrangement joins TRBV7-9 to TRBJ1-5; TCRdb outputs TRBD1, but without DNA this stays unchecked. CDR3: CASSPGTVGNQPQHF.